Detailed here is one T cell receptor beta chain. No cognate antigen has been identified for it. The sample holds no much larger clone one base away, and base qualities are not on file. Using the deep immunoSEQ assay, multiplex PCR amplified TCR CDR3 regions from genomic DNA. Extracted genomic DNA from each cell subset was distributed evenly across all wells of several immunoSEQ 96-well plates, and each plate was treated as a replicate. Each replicate PCR for sorted subsets received roughly 0.2 ug genomic DNA, equal to roughly 30,000 T cell genomes. The purified libraries were quantified using a Qubit 3.0 fluorometer, sized with a Bioanalyzer 2100, and then quantified again using the KAPA Library Quantification kit. Every immunoSEQ 96-well plate was sequenced on a separate single-read 150-cycle Illumina NextSeq 550 flow cell. The paper's data handling went like this. Because the immunoSEQ output held only junctional sequences and lacked quality scores, the filtering could not match the filtering applied to full-length reads. Sequences were annotated with PyIR, a Python wrapper for IgBLAST v1.9, using IMGT germline references to assign V/J genes and CDR3. Reads were filtered out if the reads had weak V/J assignments (E-value above 1e-6), no CDR3, stop codons, out-of-frame junctions, or ambiguous translated residues. V3J clonotypes were defined by identical inferred V gene, J gene, and CDR3 amino acid sequence. Percentage overlap between repertoires was calculated by dividing the number of shared unique clonotypes by the size of the smaller repertoire. Repertoire richness was assessed with RTK rarefaction, the Chao1 estimator, and Recon v2.1 estimates of unobserved clonotypes. For all TCRbeta clonotypes obtained by the gDNA method from a few donors, generation probabilities were computed with OLGA. TCRdb took over this immuneACCESS table, retaining in-frame rearrangements with V and J assigned. Such tables are incomplete; in checked studies, under half of the missing clones stem from an unresolved V gene, and the remainder is unexplained. From that table come the V and J calls and clone size; the DNA was used to work out D and trimming. A total of 2 million to 3 million clones appear in this sample, 80% to 95% of them only once. Around 0.4% of the sample is in the top ten clones.

Donors were healthy HIV-negative adults with no recently reported acute infections or vaccinations. Only Caucasian adults living in Nashville, Tennessee, USA were represented among the donors. Magnetic negative selection was used to enrich CD4+ T cells, after which naive cells were positively selected on CD45RA and the negative fraction became the memory subset. After blood collection by leukapheresis, PBMCs were isolated using Ficoll-Histopaque density gradient centrifugation and then cryopreserved in the vapor phase of liquid nitrogen. Analytical flow cytometry was used to check the purity and quantity of each magnetically sorted T cell population. Genomic DNA was isolated from every sorted fraction and measured by UV absorbance on a Nanodrop 2000c. Reading from cysteine to phenylalanine, the CDR3 counts 15 amino acids. The retained sequence is limited to the CDR3, 45 bases, with the frame set at the first base. The germline ends are 18 bases apart after V is trimmed by 7 bases and J by 2 bases. In the germline V gene, CDR1 corresponds to MDHEN and CDR2 to SYDVKM.

These data come from a study of shared clonotypes between healthy human individuals (dated by TCRdb to about 2020). About the investigation overall: The cohort comprised two women and a few men aged 18 to 49 years. Each donor's leukapheresis produced roughly between about 0.9 and 9.5 billion PBMCs. Different laboratories and diverse techniques were used to prepare libraries and sequence TCR repertoires, to increase sequencing depth and limit assay-specific biases. For each donor, CD4 naive and CD4 memory were each given three plates, CD8 naive was given two plates, and CD8 memory was given one plate. To estimate repertoire size and how much clonotype sharing occurs between individuals, the study deeply sequenced the blood TCR repertoires of a handful of healthy adults. What the study reported, not specific to this receptor: The small number of donors limited the genetic and exposure-history diversity represented. Larger estimated clonotype richness was generally found for naive subsets than for memory subsets. Compared with non-shared clonotypes, clonotypes shared by all four sorted-subset donors had higher generation probabilities. Pairwise subsampling indicated that sequencing depth was expected to affect the degree of clonotype sharing among donors. Incomplete sequencing was indicated by rarefaction of sorted-subset datasets, despite the large sequencing depth. When several donors were compared, the shared fraction of clonotypes was about 5% for naive CD4, around 3.6% for naive CD8, 2.3% for memory CD4, and around 0.37% for memory CD8. Sampling was limited to blood, and TCR repertoires in tissue likely differ from TCR repertoires in blood.

This receptor chain uses TRBV28 and TRBJ2-7, with the D call perhaps TRBD1 or TRBD2, as 6 bases match in each case. The specimen sequenced was naive CD4+ T cells from PBMCs. The cell subset or site label on this specimen signifies: CD45RA+ positively selected. The sequence derives from a man aged 18 to 29 in good health. Some clones in this sample may be carry-over from other donors' samples. The CDR3 protein is CASTLGGGGPYEQYF. The DNA sequence is given as TGTGCCAGCACATTGGGAGGTGGGGGCCCCTACGAGCAGTACTTC.